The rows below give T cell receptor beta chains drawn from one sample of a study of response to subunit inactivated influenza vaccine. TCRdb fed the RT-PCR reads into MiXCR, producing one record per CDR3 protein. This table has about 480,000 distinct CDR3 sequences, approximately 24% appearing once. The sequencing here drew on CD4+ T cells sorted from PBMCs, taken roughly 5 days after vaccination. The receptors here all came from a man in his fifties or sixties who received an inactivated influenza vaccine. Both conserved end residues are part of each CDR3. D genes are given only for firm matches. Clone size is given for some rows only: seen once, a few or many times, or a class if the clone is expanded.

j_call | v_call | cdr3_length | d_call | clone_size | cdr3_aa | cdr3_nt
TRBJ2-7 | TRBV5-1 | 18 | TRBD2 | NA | CASSRMGGAAGELGEQYF | TGCGCCAGCAGCCGTATGGGGGGGGCAGCGGGAGAACTAGGCGAGCAGTACTTC
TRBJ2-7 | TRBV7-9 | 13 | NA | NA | CASSQQGRYEQYF | TGTGCCAGCAGCCAACAGGGCCGATACGAGCAGTACTTC
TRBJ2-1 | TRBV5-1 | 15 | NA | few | CASSLESGNYNEQFF | TGCGCCAGCAGCTTGGAATCAGGAAATTACAATGAGCAGTTCTTC
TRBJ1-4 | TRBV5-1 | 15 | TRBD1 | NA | CASSLGQGPNEKLFF | TGCGCCAGCAGCCTGGGACAGGGGCCTAATGAAAAACTGTTTTTT
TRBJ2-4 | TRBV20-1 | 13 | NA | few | CSALDLAKNIQYF | TGCAGTGCTTTGGACTTAGCCAAAAACATTCAGTACTTC
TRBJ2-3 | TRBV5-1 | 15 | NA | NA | CASSLGLTVGDTQYF | TGCGCCAGCAGCTTGGGACTAACCGTAGGAGATACGCAGTATTTT
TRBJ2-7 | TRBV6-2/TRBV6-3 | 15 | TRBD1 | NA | CASSYDREYSYEQYF | TGTGCCAGCAGTTACGACAGGGAGTATTCCTACGAGCAGTACTTC
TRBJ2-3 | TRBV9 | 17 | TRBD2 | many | CASSQTTIAGGRNTQYF | TGTGCCAGCAGCCAGACAACAATAGCGGGAGGGCGAAATACGCAGTATTTT
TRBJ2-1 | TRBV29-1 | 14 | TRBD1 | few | CSVAGTGTYNEQFF | TGCAGCGTAGCCGGGACAGGGACCTACAATGAGCAGTTCTTC
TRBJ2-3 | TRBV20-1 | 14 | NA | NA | CSARLGLPTDTQYF | TGCAGTGCTAGGCTTGGGTTACCCACAGATACGCAGTATTTT
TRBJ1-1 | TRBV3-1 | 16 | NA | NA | CASSQARGRAHTEAFF | TGTGCCAGCAGCCAAGCCCGCGGCAGGGCACACACTGAAGCTTTCTTT
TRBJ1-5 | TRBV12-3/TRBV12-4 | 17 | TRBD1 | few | CASSPTGARGINQPQHF | TGTGCCAGCAGCCCGACAGGGGCCCGAGGCATCAATCAGCCCCAGCATTTT
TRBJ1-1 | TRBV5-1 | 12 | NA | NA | CASSLVGGEAFF | TGCGCCAGCAGCTTGGTCGGGGGTGAAGCTTTCTTT
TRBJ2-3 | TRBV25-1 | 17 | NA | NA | CASRPLGGRTRGDTQYF | TGTGCCAGCAGACCCCTCGGAGGGCGGACAAGAGGAGATACGCAGTATTTT
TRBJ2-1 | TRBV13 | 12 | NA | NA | CASSLSGRGQFF | TGTGCCAGCAGCTTAAGCGGGCGAGGTCAGTTCTTC
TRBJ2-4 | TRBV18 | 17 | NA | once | CASSPSGGLTRGNIQYF | TGTGCCAGCTCACCATCCGGGGGCCTTACAAGGGGAAACATTCAGTACTTC
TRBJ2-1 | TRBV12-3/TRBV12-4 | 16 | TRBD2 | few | CASKGLAGEIYNEQFF | TGTGCCAGCAAGGGGCTAGCGGGAGAGATTTACAATGAGCAGTTCTTC
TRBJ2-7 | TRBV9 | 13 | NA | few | CASSVGGRREQYF | TGTGCCAGCAGCGTTGGGGGGCGGCGCGAGCAGTACTTC
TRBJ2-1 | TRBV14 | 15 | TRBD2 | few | CASSQIAGGGNEQFF | TGTGCCAGCAGCCAAATAGCGGGAGGGGGGAATGAGCAGTTCTTC
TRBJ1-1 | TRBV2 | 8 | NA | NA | CARQEAFF | TGTGCCAGGCAAGAAGCTTTCTTT
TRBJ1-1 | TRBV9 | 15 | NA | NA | CASSVGAQKGTEAFF | TGTGCCAGCAGCGTAGGTGCACAAAAGGGCACTGAAGCTTTCTTT
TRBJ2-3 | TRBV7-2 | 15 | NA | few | CASRGRAGQGDTQYF | TGTGCCAGCAGAGGACGGGCAGGGCAGGGAGATACGCAGTATTTT
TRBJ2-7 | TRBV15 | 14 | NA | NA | CATSLSGTGYEQYF | TGTGCCACCAGCCTCTCGGGGACCGGCTACGAGCAGTACTTC
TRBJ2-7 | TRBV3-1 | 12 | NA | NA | CASRGPGGEQYF | TGTGCCAGCAGGGGACCCGGTGGGGAGCAGTACTTC
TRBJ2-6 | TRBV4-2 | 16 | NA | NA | CASSQDLGAGANVLTF | TGTGCCAGCAGCCAAGATCTCGGGGCTGGGGCCAACGTCCTGACTTTC
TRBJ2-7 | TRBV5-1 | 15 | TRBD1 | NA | CASSRATGVFYEQYF | TGCGCCAGCAGCCGTGCGACAGGGGTGTTCTACGAGCAGTACTTC
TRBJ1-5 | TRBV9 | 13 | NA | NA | CASSAGDHQPQHF | TGTGCCAGCAGCGCGGGGGACCATCAGCCCCAGCATTTT
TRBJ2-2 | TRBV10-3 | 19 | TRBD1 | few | CAISGPQDRGTANTGELFF | TGTGCCATCAGTGGTCCCCAGGACAGGGGAACAGCGAACACCGGGGAGCTGTTTTTT
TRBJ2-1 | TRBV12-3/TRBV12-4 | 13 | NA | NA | CASIRGQGNEQFF | TGTGCCAGCATTCGTGGGCAGGGCAATGAGCAGTTCTTC
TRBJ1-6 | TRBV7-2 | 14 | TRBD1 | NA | CASSTDRGQSPLHF | TGTGCCAGCAGCACGGACAGGGGACAATCACCCCTCCACTTT
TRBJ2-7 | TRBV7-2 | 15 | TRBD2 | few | CASSPSGGTSYEQYF | TGTGCCAGCAGCCCTAGCGGGGGTACCTCCTACGAGCAGTACTTC
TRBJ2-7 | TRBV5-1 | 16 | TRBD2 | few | CASSPRVAGVTYEQYF | TGCGCCAGCAGCCCGCGGGTAGCGGGAGTGACCTACGAGCAGTACTTC
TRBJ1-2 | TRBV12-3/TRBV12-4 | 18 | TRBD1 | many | CASSLYSLRDSANYGYTF | TGTGCCAGCAGTCTTTACTCCCTTAGGGACAGCGCCAACTATGGCTACACCTTC
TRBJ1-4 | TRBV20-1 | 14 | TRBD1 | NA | CSARDGKGGEKLFF | TGCAGTGCTAGAGATGGTAAAGGGGGCGAAAAACTGTTTTTT
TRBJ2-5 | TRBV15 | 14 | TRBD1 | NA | CATSRGTAKETQYF | TGTGCCACCAGCAGGGGGACAGCCAAAGAGACCCAGTACTTC
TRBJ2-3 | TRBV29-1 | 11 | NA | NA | CSVGVIDTQYF | TGCAGCGTTGGGGTGATTGATACGCAGTATTTT
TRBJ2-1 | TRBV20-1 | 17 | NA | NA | CCASPPPEAAPYNEQFF | TGCTGTGCTAGTCCACCCCCCGAGGCAGCTCCCTACAATGAGCAGTTCTTC
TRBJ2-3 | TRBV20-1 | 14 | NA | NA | CSARGAPPNVAQYF | TGCAGTGCTAGAGGGGCTCCCCCAAATGTCGCGCAGTATTTT
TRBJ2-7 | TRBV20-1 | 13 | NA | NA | CSAVRFIIDEQYF | TGCAGTGCTGTCCGTTTTATCATCGACGAGCAGTACTTC
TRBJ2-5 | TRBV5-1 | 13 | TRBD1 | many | CASSQDRRETQYF | TGCGCCAGCAGTCAGGACAGGCGAGAGACCCAGTACTTC
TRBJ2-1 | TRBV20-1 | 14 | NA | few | CSAYSRQAYNEQFF | TGCAGTGCTTACTCTAGACAGGCGTACAATGAGCAGTTCTTC
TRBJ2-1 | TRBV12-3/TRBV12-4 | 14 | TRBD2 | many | CASRGGSSYNEQFF | TGTGCCAGCCGGGGGGGGAGCTCCTACAATGAGCAGTTCTTC
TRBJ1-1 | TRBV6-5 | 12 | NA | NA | CASNTGGTEAFF | TGTGCCAGCAATACGGGAGGCACTGAAGCTTTCTTT
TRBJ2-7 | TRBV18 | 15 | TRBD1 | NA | CASSPGTAQPYEQYF | TGTGCCAGCTCACCCGGGACAGCGCAACCCTACGAGCAGTACTTC
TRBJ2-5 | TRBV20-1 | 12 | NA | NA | CSASGGAETQYF | TGCAGTGCTAGTGGGGGGGCGGAGACCCAGTACTTC
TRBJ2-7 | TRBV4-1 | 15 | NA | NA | CASSQQTGGGYEQYF | TGCGCCAGCAGCCAGCAGACAGGAGGGGGCTACGAGCAGTACTTC
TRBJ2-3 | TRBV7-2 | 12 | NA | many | CASSLLRDTQYF | TGTGCCAGCAGCTTACTTCGCGATACGCAGTATTTT
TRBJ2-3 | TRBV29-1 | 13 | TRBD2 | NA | CSVSGRVTDTQYF | TGCAGCGTTAGCGGGAGAGTCACAGATACGCAGTATTTT
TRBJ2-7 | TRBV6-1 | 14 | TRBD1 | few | CASRTGGVSYEQYF | TGTGCCAGCAGGACAGGGGGCGTTTCCTACGAGCAGTACTTC
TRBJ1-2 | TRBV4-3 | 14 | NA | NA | CASSQDRGGYGYTF | TGCGCCAGCAGCCAAGATAGGGGCGGCTATGGCTACACCTTC
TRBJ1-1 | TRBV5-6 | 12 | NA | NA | CASSWGTSEAFF | TGTGCCAGCAGCTGGGGGACATCTGAAGCTTTCTTT
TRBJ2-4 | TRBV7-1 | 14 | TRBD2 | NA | CASSSSGRAGIQYF | TGTGCCAGCAGCTCTAGCGGGAGGGCTGGCATTCAGTACTTC
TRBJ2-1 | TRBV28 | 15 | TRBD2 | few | CASTLAGGIYNEQFF | TGTGCCAGCACCCTCGCGGGGGGTATTTACAATGAGCAGTTCTTC